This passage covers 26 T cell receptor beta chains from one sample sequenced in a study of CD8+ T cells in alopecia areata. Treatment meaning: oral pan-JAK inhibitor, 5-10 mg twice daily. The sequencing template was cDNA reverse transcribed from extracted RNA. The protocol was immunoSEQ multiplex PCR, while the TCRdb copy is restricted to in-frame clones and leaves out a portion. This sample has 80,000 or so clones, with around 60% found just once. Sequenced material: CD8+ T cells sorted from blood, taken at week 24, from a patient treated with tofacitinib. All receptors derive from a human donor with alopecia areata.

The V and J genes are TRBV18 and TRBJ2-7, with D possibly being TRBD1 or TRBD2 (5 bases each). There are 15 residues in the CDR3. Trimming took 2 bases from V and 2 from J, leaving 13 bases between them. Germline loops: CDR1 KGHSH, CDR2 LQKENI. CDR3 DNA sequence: TGTGCCAGCTCACCAGCCGCAGGGAGACCCTACGAGCAGTACTTC. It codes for CASSPAAGRPYEQYF.

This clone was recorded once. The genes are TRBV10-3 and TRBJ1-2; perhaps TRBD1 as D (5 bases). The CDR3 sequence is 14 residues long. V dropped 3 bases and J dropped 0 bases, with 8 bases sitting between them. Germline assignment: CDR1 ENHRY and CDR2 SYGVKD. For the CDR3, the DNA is TGTGCCATCAGTGATCTGGGGGCTAACTATGGCTACACCTTC. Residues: CAISDLGANYGYTF.

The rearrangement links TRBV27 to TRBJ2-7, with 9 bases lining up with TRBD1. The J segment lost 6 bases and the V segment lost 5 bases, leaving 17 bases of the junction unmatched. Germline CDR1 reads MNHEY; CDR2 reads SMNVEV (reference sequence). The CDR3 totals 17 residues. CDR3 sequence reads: CASSKIRDRAVLGEQYF. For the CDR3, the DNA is TGTGCCAGCAGTAAAATCCGGGACAGGGCTGTTTTGGGCGAGCAGTACTTC.

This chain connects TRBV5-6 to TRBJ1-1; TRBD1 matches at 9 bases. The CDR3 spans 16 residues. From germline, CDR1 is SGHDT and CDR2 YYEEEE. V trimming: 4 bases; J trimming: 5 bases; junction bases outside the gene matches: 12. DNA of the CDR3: TGTGCCAGCAGCCCTAACCGGGACAGGGTCAGTACTGAAGCTTTCTTT. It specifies CASSPNRDRVSTEAFF.

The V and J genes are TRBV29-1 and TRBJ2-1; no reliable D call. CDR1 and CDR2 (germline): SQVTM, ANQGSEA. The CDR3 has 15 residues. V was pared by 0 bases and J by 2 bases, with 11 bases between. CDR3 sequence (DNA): TGCAGCGTTGAAGACGGAACTTCGACCTACAATGAGCAGTTCTTC. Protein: CSVEDGTSTYNEQFF.

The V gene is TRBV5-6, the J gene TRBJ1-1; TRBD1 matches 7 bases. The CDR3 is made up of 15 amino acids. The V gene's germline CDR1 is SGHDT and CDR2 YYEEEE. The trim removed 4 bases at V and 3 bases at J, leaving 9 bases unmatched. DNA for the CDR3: TGTGCCAGCAGCCTTCGGACAGGAGGGTACACTGAAGCTTTCTTT. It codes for CASSLRTGGYTEAFF. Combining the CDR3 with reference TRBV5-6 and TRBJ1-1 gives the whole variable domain DAGVTQSPTHLIKTRGQQVTLRCSPKSGHDTVSWYQQALGQGPQFIFQYYEEEERQRGNFPDRFSGHQFPNYSSELNVNALLLGDSALYLCASSLRTGGYTEAFFGQGTRLTVV.

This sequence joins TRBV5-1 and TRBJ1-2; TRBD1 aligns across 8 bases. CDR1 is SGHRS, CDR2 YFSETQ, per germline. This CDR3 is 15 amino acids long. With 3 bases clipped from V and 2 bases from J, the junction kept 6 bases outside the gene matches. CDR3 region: CASSSTGVWNYGYTF. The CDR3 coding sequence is TGCGCCAGCAGCTCGACAGGGGTGTGGAACTATGGCTACACCTTC.

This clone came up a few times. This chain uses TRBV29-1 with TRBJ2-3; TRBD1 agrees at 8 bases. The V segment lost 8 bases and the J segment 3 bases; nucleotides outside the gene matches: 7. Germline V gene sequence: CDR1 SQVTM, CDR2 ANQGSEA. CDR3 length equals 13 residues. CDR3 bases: TGCAGCCAACGACAGGGGCTAACAGATACGCAGTATTTT. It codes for CSQRQGLTDTQYF.

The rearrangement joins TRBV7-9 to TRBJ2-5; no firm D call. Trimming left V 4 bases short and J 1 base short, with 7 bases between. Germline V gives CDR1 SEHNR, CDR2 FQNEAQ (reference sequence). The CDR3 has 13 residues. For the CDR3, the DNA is TGTGCCAGCAGCTGGCTTCTCCAAGAGACCCAGTACTTC. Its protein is CASSWLLQETQYF.

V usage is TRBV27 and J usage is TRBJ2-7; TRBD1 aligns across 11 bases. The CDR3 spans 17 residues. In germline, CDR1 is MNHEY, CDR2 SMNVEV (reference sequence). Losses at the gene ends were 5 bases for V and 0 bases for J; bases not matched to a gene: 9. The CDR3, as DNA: TGTGCCAGCAGTGAATTTTGGGACAGGGGGAACTCCTACGAGCAGTACTTC. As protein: CASSEFWDRGNSYEQYF.

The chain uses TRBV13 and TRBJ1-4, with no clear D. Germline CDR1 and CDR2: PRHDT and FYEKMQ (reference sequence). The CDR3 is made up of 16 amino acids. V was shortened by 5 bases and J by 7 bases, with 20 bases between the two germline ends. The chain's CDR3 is CASSPTPAGVGEKLFF. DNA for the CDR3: TGTGCCAGCAGCCCTACCCCCGCCGGGGTGGGTGAAAAACTGTTTTTT.

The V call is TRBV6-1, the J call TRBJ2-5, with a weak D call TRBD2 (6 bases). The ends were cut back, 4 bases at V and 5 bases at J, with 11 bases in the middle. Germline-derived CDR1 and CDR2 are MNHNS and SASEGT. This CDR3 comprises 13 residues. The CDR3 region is CASSAGEVETQYF. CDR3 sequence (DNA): TGTGCCAGCAGTGCGGGAGAGGTTGAGACCCAGTACTTC.

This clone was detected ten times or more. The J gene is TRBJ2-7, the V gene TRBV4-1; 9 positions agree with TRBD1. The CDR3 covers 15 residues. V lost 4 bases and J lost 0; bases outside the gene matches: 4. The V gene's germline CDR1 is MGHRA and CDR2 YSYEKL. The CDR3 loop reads CASSPVTGGSYEQYF. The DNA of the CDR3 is TGCGCCAGCAGCCCTGTGACAGGGGGCTCCTACGAGCAGTACTTC.

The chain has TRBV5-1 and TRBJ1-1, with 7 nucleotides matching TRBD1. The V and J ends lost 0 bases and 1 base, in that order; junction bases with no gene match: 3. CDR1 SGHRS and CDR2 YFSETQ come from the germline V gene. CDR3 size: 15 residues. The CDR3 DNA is TGCGCCAGCAGCTTGGTGGCAGGGGGGAACACTGAAGCTTTCTTT. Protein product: CASSLVAGGNTEAFF.

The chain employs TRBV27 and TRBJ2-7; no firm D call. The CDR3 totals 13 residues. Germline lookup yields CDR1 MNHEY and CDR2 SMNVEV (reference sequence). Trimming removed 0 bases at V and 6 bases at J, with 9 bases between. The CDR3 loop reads CASSLSSTREQYF. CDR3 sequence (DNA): TGTGCCAGCAGTTTATCGAGCACTCGCGAGCAGTACTTC.

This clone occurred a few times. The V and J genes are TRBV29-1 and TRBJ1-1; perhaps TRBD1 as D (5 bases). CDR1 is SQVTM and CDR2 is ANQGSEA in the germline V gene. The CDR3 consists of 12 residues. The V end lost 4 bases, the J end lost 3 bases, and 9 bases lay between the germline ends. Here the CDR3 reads CSVGGDHTEAFF. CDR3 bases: TGCAGCGTTGGAGGGGACCACACTGAAGCTTTCTTT.

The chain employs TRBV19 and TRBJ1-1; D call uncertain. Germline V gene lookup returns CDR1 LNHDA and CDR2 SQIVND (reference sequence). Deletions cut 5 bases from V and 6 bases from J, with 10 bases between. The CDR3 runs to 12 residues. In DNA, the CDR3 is TGTGCCAGTAGTTTCCGGACGGCTGAAGCTTTCTTT. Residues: CASSFRTAEAFF.

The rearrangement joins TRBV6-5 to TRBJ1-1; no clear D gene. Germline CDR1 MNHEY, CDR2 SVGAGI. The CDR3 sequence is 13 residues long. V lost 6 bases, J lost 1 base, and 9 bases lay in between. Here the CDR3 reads CASSRWENTEAFF. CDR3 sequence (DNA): TGTGCCAGCAGCCGCTGGGAGAACACTGAAGCTTTCTTT.

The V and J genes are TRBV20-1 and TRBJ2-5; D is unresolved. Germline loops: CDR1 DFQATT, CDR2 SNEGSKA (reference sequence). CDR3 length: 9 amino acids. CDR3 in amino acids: CRELETQYF. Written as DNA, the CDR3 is TGCAGGGAACTAGAGACCCAGTACTTC.

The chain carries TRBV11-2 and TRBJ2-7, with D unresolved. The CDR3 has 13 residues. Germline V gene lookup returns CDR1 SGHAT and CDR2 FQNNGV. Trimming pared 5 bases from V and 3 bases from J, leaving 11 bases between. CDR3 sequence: CASSPPSYYEQYF. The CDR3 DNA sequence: TGTGCCAGCAGCCCCCCCTCGTACTACGAGCAGTACTTC.

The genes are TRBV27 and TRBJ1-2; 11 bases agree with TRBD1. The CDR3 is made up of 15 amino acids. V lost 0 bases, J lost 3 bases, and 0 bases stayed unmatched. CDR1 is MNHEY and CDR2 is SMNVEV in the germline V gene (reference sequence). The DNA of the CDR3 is TGTGCCAGCAGTTTATCGGGACAGGGGGACTATGGCTACACCTTC. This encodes CASSLSGQGDYGYTF.

This CDR3 is CASSPGQNYGYTF. CDR3 sequence (DNA): TGCGCCAGCAGCCCGGGACAGAACTATGGCTACACCTTC. The V gene is TRBV5-1, the J gene TRBJ1-2; 7 nucleotides agree with TRBD1. The CDR3 loop spans 13 amino acids. Germline CDR1 reads SGHRS; CDR2 reads YFSETQ. V was clipped by 4 bases and J by 2 bases; unmatched bases: 2.

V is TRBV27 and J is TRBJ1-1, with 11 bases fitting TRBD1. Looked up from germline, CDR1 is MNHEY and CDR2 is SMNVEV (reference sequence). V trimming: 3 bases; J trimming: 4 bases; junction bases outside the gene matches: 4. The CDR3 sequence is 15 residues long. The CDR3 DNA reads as TGTGCCAGCAGTTTCGTCGGACAGGGGGCCACTGAAGCTTTCTTT. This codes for CASSFVGQGATEAFF.

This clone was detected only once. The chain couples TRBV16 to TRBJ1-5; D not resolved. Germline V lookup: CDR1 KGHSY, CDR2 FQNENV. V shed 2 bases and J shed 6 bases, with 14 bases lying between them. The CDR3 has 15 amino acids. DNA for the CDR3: TGTGCCAGCAGCCAAGAAACAACAAATTTTCAGCCCCAGCATTTT. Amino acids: CASSQETTNFQPQHF.

CDR3 in DNA: TGTGCCAGCAGCTCCCGGGACAGGGCTTTCACAGATACGCAGTATTTT. It encodes CASSSRDRAFTDTQYF. The chain joins TRBV7-2 to TRBJ2-3; TRBD1 matches at 9 bases. V lost 4 bases, J lost 2 bases, and 7 bases stayed unmatched. Germline V gene sequence: CDR1 SGHTA, CDR2 FQGNSA. The CDR3 has 16 amino acids.

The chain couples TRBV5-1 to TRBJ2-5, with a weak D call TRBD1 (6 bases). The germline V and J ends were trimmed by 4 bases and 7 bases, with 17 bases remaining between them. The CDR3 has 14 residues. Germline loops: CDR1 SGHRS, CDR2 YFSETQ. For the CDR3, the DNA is TGCGCCAGCAGCCCCCGGGACAACGTGGGGACCCAGTACTTC. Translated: CASSPRDNVGTQYF.